The source of this TCR beta chain is a study of OX40 agonist ivuxolimab in advanced cancers. Across the study: Patient treatment consisted of intravenous ivuxolimab administration every 2 weeks at 0.01 to 10 mg/kg.

The CDR3 length is 14 residues. Looked up from germline, CDR1 is SGHNT and CDR2 is YYREEE (reference sequence). V shed 4 bases and J shed 0 bases, with 8 bases lying between them. To note about this clone: No antigen is known for it.

Produced via immunoSEQ multiplex PCR; TCRdb's table is partial and in-frame only. The data contain 55,000 or so clones, about nine tenths of them singletons. Study-level points and caveats: Individuals who were partial responders at 0.1-3.0 mg/kg had clonal expansion that ranked among the lowest. What antigens the expanded peripheral T cells recognized was never established.

The V call is TRBV5-4, the J call TRBJ2-4; weak D call: TRBD1 (6 bases). The sample here was CD4+ or CD8+ T cells sorted from blood, taken in a trial of the OX40 agonist ivuxolimab. This TCR was sampled from an adult with an advanced solid tumor such as melanoma, head and neck, liver or kidney cancer. This chain's CDR3 is CASSPTGAKNIQYF. The CDR3 DNA is TGTGCCAGCAGCCCGACAGGAGCCAAAAACATTCAGTACTTC. Combining the CDR3 with reference TRBV5-4 and TRBJ2-4 gives the whole variable domain ETGVTQSPTHLIKTRGQQVTLRCSSQSGHNTVSWYQQALGQGPQFIFQYYREEENGRGNFPPRFSGLQFPNYSSELNVNALELDDSALYLCASSPTGAKNIQYFGAGTRLSVL.